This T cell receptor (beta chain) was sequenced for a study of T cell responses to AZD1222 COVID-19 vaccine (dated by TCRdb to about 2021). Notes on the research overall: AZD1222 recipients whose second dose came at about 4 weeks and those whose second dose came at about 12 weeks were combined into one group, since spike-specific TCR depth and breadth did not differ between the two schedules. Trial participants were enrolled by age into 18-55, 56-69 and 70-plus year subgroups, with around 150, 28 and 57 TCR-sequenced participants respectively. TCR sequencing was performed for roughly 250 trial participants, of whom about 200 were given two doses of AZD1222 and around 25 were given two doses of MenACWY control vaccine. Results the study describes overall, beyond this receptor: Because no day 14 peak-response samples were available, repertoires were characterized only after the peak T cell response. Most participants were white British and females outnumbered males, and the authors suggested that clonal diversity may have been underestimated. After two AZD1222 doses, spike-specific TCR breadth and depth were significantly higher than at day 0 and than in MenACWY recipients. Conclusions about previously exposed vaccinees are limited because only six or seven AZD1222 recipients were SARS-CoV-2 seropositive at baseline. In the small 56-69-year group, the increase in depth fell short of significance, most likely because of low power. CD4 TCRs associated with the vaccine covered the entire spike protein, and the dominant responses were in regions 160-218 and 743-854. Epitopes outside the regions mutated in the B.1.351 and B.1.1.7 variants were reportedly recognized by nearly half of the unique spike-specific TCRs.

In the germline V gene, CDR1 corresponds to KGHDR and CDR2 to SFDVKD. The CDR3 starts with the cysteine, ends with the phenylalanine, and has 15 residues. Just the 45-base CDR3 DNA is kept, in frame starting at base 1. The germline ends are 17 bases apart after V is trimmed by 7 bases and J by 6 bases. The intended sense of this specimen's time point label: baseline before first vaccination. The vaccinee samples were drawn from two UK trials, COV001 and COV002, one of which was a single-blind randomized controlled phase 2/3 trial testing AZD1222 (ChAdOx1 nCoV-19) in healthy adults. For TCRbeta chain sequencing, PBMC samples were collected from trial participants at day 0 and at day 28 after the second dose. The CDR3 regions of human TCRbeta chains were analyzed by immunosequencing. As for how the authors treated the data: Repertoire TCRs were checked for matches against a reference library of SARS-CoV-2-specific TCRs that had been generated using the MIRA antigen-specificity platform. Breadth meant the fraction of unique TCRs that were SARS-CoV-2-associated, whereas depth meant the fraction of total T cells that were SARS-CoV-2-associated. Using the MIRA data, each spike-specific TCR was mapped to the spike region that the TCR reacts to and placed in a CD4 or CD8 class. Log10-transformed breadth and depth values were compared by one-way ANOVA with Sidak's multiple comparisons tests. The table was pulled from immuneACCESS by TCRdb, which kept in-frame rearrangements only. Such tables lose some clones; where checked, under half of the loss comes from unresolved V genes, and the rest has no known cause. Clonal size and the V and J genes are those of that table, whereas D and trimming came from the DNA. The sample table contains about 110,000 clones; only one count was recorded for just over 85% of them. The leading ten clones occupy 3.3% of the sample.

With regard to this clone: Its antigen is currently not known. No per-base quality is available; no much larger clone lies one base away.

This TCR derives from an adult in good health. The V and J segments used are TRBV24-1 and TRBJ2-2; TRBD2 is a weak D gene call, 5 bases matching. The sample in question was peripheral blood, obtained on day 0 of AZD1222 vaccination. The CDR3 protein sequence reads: CATSPEAPGSGELFF. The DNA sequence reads TGTGCCACCAGCCCAGAGGCCCCGGGGTCCGGGGAGCTGTTTTTT.